These 14 T cell receptor beta chains originate from one sample sequenced in a study of blood T cell repertoires in COVID-19. Sequencing was performed with immunoSEQ multiplex PCR; in TCRdb, only in-frame clones are kept and a portion is missing. Seen here are around 200,000 clones, 80% to 90% observed once, and the top ten hold around 2.3%. Sequenced sample: PBMCs or T cells enriched from blood (not recorded which). Source of these receptors: a woman in her forties with acute COVID-19.

The rearrangement uses TRBV7-2 and TRBJ2-7, with D unclear. From germline, CDR1 is SGHTA and CDR2 FQGNSA. Between the trimmed V and J ends, which lost 2 bases and 0 bases, there was a span of 8 bases. CDR3 size: 14 residues. The CDR3 DNA is TGTGCCAGCAGCTTAAGCGAAAGCTCCTACGAGCAGTACTTC. It codes for CASSLSESSYEQYF.

This clone has more than one count but fewer than ten. This chain uses TRBV7-3 with TRBJ2-2; D is uncertain. Trimming stripped 4 bases from V and 4 bases from J, with 7 bases between. From germline, CDR1 is SGHTA and CDR2 FQGTGA. The CDR3 sequence is 13 residues long. The CDR3 DNA is TGTGCCAGCAGCTCCCACAGCACCGGGGAGCTGTTTTTT. Translation: CASSSHSTGELFF.

This clone occurred once. This chain uses TRBV6-1 with TRBJ1-5; D gene unclear. The germline CDR1 and CDR2 sequences are MNHNS and SASEGT. V lost 3 bases, J lost 0 bases, and 9 bases lay in between. This CDR3 contains 15 residues. The CDR3 nucleotides read TGTGCCAGCAGTGATCGGGTTAATAGCAATCAGCCCCAGCATTTT. It yields the protein CASSDRVNSNQPQHF.

The rearrangement joins TRBV4-1 to TRBJ1-6; 8 positions agree with TRBD1. The germline CDR1 and CDR2 sequences are MGHRA and YSYEKL. The CDR3 loop spans 16 amino acids. V lost 3 bases and J lost 3; bases outside the gene matches: 4. DNA for the CDR3: TGCGCCAGCAGCCAGAGACAGGGGTTCTATAATTCACCCCTCCACTTT. This gives the protein CASSQRQGFYNSPLHF.

The chain's CDR3 is CASSHSGGSTDTQYF. CDR3 coding DNA: TGTGCCAGCAGCCATAGCGGGGGGAGCACAGATACGCAGTATTTT. This chain uses TRBV3-1 (or the pseudogene TRBV3-2) with TRBJ2-3; 10 nucleotides line up with TRBD2. V lost 3 bases and J lost 0; bases outside the gene matches: 0. Per the germline V gene, CDR1 is LGHDT and CDR2 is YNNKEL (reference sequence). The CDR3 is made up of 15 amino acids.

The chain carries TRBV7-9 and TRBJ2-1, with TRBD2 matching over 9 bases. J gave up 4 bases and V 3 bases, and 7 bases lay outside the gene matches. The CDR3 sequence is 16 residues long. Germline loops: CDR1 SEHNR, CDR2 FQNEAQ (reference sequence). This CDR3 reads CASSFGERGAYNEQFF. CDR3 bases: TGTGCCAGCAGCTTTGGGGAGCGGGGGGCTTACAATGAGCAGTTCTTC.

This clone was counted a few times. The chain links TRBV24-1 to TRBJ2-3, with a tentative D call TRBD2 (5 bases). V was clipped by 6 bases and J by 2 bases, with 14 bases between them. The CDR3 is 15 amino acids. In germline, CDR1 is KGHDR, CDR2 SFDVKD. CDR3 nucleotides: TGTGCCACCAGTCGGACTGCCAGTTTCACAGATACGCAGTATTTT. Its translation is CATSRTASFTDTQYF.

This chain uses TRBV2 with TRBJ2-1; 12 bases line up with TRBD2. The germline gives CDR1 SNHLY, CDR2 FYNNEI. CDR3 length: 15 residues. The V and J ends lost 10 bases and 5 bases, in that order; junction bases with no gene match: 9. This CDR3 is CATRVLAGGDNEQFF. CDR3 nucleotide sequence: TGTGCCACCCGTGTTCTAGCGGGGGGGGACAATGAGCAGTTCTTC.

CDR3 residues: CASSPRGETQYF. The CDR3 DNA reads TGTGCCAGCAGCCCCCGCGGAGAGACCCAGTACTTC. This chain connects TRBV3-1 (or the pseudogene TRBV3-2) to TRBJ2-5; D is unresolved. V lost 4 bases, J lost 4 bases, and 7 bases lay in between. The CDR3 consists of 12 residues. Germline CDR1 and CDR2: LGHDT and YNNKEL (reference sequence).

The chain joins TRBV19 to TRBJ1-5; 10 bases line up with TRBD1. The CDR3 has 15 residues. CDR1 is LNHDA, CDR2 SQIVND, per germline (reference sequence). V gave up 5 bases and J gave up 4 bases; unmatched junction bases: 5. The chain's CDR3 is CASSPGTGVNQPQHF. The CDR3 DNA follows: TGTGCCAGTAGTCCCGGGACAGGGGTAAATCAGCCCCAGCATTTT. Complete variable domain (other parts from reference TRBV19 and TRBJ1-5): DGGITQSPKYLFRKEGQNVTLSCEQNLNHDAMYWYRQDPGQGLRLIYYSQIVNDFQKGDIAEGYSVSREKKESFPLTVTSAQKNPTAFYLCASSPGTGVNQPQHFGDGTRLSIL.

The chain is built from TRBV4-1 and TRBJ2-1; perhaps TRBD2 as D (6 bases). Germline CDR1 and CDR2: MGHRA and YSYEKL. This CDR3 contains 16 residues. Between the trimmed V and J ends, which lost 3 bases and 0 bases, there was a span of 12 bases. The CDR3 is CASSHPGGSSYNEQFF. For the CDR3, the DNA is TGCGCCAGCAGCCATCCCGGGGGAAGCTCCTACAATGAGCAGTTCTTC.

The genes are TRBV19 and TRBJ2-4, with D tentatively TRBD1 (5 bases). V lost 5 bases to trimming and J lost 7 bases, with 18 bases between them. Germline CDR1 is LNHDA and CDR2 is SQIVND (reference sequence). The CDR3 is 15 residues long. The CDR3 loop reads CASSDTGVVHNIQYF. The CDR3 DNA reads as TGTGCCAGTAGTGACACAGGTGTTGTCCACAACATTCAGTACTTC.

The chain joins TRBV7-6 to TRBJ2-5; D is unclear. V lost 3 bases, J lost 1 base, and 3 bases lay in between. Germline CDR1 and CDR2: SGHVS and FNYEAQ. The CDR3 is made up of 12 amino acids. CDR3 loop: CASSFIQETQYF. The CDR3 nucleotides read TGTGCCAGCAGCTTCATCCAAGAGACCCAGTACTTC.

The J gene is TRBJ2-3, the V gene TRBV9; D is possibly TRBD1 (5 bases). This CDR3 is built from 15 residues. The V gene lost 4 bases and the J gene lost 3 bases, with 15 bases spanning the gap. The germline V gene encodes CDR1 SGDLS and CDR2 YYNGEE. For the CDR3, the DNA is TGTGCCAGCAGCCCACTGCCTGACAGTACAGATACGCAGTATTTT. Its protein is CASSPLPDSTDTQYF. Complete variable domain (other parts from reference TRBV9 and TRBJ2-3): DSGVTQTPKHLITATGQRVTLRCSPRSGDLSVYWYQQSLDQGLQFLIQYYNGEERAKGNILERFSAQQFPDLHSELNLSSLELGDSALYFCASSPLPDSTDTQYFGPGTRLTVL.